The sample holds a few counts of the clone carrying this T cell receptor beta chain. What it binds is not known. The record originates from a study of T cell responses to AZD1222 COVID-19 vaccine. The study, taken as a whole, reports: Across spike, vaccine-associated CD4 TCRs were found, dominant at 160-218 and 743-854.

Sequencing used immunoSEQ multiplex PCR; TCRdb keeps in-frame clones, though not all of them. The sample has about 130,000 clones; over 75% are singletons. The CDR3 contains 15 residues. CDR1 is MNHEY and CDR2 is SVGAGI in the germline V gene. The germline V and J ends were trimmed by 6 bases and 4 bases, with 18 bases remaining between them. The origin of this receptor is an adult who received the AZD1222 COVID-19 vaccine. V and J are TRBV6-5 and TRBJ1-2; D may be TRBD1 (6 bases). Specimen: peripheral blood, collected 28 days after the second AZD1222 dose. CDR3 DNA: TGTGCCAGCAGACAGGGATCCACCTGGGGCTATGGCTACACCTTC. This translates into CASRQGSTWGYGYTF.